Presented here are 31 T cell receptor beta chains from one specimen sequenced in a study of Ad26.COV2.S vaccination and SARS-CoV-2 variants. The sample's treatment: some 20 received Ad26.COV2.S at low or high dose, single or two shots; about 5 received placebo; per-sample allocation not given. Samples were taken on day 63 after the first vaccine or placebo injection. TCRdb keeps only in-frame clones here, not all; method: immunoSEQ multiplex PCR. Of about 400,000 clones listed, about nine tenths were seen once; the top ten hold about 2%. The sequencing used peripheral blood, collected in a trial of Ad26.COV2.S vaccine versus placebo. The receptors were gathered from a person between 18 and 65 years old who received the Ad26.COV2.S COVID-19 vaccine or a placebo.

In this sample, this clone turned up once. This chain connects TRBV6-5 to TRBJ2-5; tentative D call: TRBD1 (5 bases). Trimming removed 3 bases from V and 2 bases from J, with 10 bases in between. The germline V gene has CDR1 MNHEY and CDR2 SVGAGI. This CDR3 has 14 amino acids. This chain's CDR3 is CASSYSRDQETQYF. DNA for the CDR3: TGTGCCAGCAGTTATAGCAGGGATCAAGAGACCCAGTACTTC.

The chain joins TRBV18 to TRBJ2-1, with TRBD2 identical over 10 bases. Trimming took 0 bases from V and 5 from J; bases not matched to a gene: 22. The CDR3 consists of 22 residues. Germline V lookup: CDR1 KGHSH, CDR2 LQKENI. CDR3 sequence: CASSPPSRSSGSSPHRNNEQFF. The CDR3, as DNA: TGTGCCAGCTCACCACCAAGTCGGTCTAGCGGGAGTTCACCCCACCGGAACAATGAGCAGTTCTTC.

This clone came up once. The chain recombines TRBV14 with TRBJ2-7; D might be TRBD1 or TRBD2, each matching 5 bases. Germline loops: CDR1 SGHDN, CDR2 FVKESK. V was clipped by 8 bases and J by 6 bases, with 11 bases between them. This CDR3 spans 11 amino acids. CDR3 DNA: TGTGCCAGCTCTTGGGGGTTCGAGCAGTACTTC. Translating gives CASSWGFEQYF.

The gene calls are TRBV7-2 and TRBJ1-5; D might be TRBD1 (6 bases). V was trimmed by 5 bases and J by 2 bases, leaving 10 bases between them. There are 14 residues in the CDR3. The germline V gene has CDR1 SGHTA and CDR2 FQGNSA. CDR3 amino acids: CASSKRGGNQPQHF. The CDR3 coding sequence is TGTGCCAGCAGCAAAAGGGGGGGCAATCAGCCCCAGCATTTT.

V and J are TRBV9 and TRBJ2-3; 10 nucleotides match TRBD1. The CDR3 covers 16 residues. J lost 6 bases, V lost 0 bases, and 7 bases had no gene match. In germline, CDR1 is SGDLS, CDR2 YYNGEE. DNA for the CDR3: TGTGCCAGCAGCGTAGCCGGGACAGGGGCCCTGGATACGCAGTATTTT. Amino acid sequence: CASSVAGTGALDTQYF.

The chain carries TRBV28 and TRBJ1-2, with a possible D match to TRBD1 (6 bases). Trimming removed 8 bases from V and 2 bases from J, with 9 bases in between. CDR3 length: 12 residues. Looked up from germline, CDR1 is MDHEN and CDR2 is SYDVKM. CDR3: CASQGPNYGYTF. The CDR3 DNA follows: TGTGCCAGCCAGGGGCCGAACTATGGCTACACCTTC.

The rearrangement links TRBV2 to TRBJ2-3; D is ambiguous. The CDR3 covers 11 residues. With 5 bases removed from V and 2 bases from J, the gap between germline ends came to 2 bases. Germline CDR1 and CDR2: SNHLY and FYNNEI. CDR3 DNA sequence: TGTGCCAGCAGTTACACAGATACGCAGTATTTT. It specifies CASSYTDTQYF.

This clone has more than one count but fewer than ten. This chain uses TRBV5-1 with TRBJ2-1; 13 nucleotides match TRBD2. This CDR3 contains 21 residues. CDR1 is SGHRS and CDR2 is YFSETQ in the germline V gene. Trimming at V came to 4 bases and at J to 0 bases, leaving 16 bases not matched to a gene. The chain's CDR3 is CASSMGGRGLAGPSSYNEQFF. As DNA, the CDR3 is TGCGCCAGCAGCATGGGAGGTAGGGGACTAGCGGGACCGAGCTCCTACAATGAGCAGTTCTTC.

For the CDR3, the DNA is TGTGCCAGCTTCTTACTGCCGGCGGATGGCTACACCTTC. Translation: CASFLLPADGYTF. This rearrangement joins TRBV7-2 to TRBJ1-2; unclear D gene. This CDR3 contains 13 residues. The germline V gene has CDR1 SGHTA and CDR2 FQGNSA. Trimming left V 8 bases short and J 6 bases short, with 16 bases between. Full variable domain (missing parts from reference TRBV7-2 and TRBJ1-2): GAGVSQSPSNKVTEKGKDVELRCDPISGHTALYWYRQSLGQGLEFLIYFQGNSAPDKSGLPSDRFSAERTGGSVSTLTIQRTQQEDSAVYLCASFLLPADGYTFGSGTRLTVV.

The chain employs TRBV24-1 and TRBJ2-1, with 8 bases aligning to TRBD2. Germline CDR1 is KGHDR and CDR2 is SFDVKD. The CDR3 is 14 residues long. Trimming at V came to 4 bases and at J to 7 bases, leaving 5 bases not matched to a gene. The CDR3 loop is CATSDPGLVNEQFF. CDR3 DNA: TGTGCCACCAGTGACCCGGGACTAGTGAATGAGCAGTTCTTC.

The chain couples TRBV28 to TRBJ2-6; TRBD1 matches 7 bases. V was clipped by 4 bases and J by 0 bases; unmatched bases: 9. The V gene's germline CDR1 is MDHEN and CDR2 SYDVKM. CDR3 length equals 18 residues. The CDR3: CASSSPGQIASGANVLTF. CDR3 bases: TGTGCCAGCAGTTCCCCGGGACAGATAGCCTCTGGGGCCAACGTCCTGACTTTC.

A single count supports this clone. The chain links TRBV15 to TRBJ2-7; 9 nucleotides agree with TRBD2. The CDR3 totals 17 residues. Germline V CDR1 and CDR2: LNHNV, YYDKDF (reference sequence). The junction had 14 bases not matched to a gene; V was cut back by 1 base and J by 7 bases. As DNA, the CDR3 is TGTGCCACCAGCAGAGTAGCGGGAGAGGGTTGGGTTATGGAGCAGTACTTC. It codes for CATSRVAGEGWVMEQYF.

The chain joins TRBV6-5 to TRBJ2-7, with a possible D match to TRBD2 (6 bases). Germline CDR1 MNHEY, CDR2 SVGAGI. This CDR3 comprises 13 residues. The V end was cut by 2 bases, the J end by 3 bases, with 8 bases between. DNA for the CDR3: TGTGCCAGCAGTTACGGGCGGGGCTACGAGCAGTACTTC. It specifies CASSYGRGYEQYF.

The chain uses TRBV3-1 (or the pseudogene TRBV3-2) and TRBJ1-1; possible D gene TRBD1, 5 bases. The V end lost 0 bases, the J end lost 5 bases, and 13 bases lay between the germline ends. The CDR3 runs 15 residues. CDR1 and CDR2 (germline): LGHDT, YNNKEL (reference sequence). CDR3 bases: TGTGCCAGCAGCCAAGAACGTGTTGGGGGGACTGAAGCTTTCTTT. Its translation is CASSQERVGGTEAFF.

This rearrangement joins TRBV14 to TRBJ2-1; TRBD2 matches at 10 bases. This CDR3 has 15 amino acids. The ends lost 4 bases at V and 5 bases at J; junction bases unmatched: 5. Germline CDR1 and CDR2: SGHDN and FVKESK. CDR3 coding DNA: TGTGCCAGCAGCCCCCTAGCGGGAGACGACAATGAGCAGTTCTTC. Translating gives CASSPLAGDDNEQFF.

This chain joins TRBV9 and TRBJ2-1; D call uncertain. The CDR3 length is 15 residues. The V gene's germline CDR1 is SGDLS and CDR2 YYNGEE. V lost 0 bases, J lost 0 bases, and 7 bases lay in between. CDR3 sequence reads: CASSVDASSYNEQFF. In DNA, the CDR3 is TGTGCCAGCAGCGTAGATGCAAGCTCCTACAATGAGCAGTTCTTC.

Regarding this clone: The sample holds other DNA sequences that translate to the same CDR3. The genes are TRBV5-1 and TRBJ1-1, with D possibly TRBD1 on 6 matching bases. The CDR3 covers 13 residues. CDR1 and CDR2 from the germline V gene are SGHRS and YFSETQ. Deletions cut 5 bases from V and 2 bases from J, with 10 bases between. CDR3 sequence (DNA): TGCGCCAGCAGAGGGACAAGAAACACTGAAGCTTTCTTT. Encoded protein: CASRGTRNTEAFF.

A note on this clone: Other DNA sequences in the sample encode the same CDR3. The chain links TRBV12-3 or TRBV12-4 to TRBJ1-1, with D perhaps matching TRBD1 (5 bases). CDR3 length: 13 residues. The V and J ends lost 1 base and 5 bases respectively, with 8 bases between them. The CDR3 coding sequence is TGTGCCAGCAGTTTAGTCCGGGGGACTGAAGCTTTCTTT. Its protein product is CASSLVRGTEAFF.

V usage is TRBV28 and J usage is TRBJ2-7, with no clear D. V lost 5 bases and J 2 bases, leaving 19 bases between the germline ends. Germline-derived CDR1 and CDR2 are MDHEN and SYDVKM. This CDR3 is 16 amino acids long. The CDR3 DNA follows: TGTGCCAGCAGTCCTTCCCTGGACCAAAATCCCTACGAGCAGTACTTC. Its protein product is CASSPSLDQNPYEQYF.

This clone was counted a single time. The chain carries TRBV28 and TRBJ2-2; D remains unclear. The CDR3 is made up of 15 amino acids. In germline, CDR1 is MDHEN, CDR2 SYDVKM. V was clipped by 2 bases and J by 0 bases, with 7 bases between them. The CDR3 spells CASSLGQPNTGELFF. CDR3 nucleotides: TGTGCCAGCAGTTTAGGGCAGCCGAACACCGGGGAGCTGTTTTTT.

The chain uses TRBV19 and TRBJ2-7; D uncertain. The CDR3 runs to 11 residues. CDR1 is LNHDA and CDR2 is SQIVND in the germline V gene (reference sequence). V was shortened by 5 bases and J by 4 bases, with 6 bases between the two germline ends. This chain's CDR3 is CASSGMYEQYF. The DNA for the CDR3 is TGTGCCAGTAGTGGGATGTACGAGCAGTACTTC.

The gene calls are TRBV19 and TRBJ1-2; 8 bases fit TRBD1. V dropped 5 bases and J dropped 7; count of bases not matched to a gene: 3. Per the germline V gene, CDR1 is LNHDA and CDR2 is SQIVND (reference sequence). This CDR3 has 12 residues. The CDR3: CASSSTGAGYTF. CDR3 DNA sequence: TGTGCCAGTAGTTCGACAGGGGCTGGCTACACCTTC. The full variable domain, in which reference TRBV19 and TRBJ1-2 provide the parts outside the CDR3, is DGGITQSPKYLFRKEGQNVTLSCEQNLNHDAMYWYRQDPGQGLRLIYYSQIVNDFQKGDIAEGYSVSREKKESFPLTVTSAQKNPTAFYLCASSSTGAGYTFGSGTRLTVV.

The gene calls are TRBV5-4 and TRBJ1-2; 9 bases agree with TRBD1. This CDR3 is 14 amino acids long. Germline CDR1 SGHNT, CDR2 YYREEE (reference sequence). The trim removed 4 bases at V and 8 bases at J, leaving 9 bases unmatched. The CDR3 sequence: CASSADRGSVGYTF. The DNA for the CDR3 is TGTGCCAGCAGCGCTGACAGGGGGTCGGTGGGCTACACCTTC.

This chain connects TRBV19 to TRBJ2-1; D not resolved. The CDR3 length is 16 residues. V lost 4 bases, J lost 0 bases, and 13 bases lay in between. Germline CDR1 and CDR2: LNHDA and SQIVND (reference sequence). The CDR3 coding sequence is TGTGCCAGTAGTAGACCGGCCTTACGCTCCTACAATGAGCAGTTCTTC. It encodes CASSRPALRSYNEQFF. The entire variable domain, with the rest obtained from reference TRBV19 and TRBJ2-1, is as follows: DGGITQSPKYLFRKEGQNVTLSCEQNLNHDAMYWYRQDPGQGLRLIYYSQIVNDFQKGDIAEGYSVSREKKESFPLTVTSAQKNPTAFYLCASSRPALRSYNEQFFGPGTRLTVL.

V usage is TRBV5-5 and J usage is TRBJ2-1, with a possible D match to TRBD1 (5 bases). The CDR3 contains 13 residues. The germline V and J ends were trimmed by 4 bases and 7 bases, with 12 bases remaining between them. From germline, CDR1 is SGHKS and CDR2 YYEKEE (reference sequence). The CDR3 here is CASSHRSINEQFF. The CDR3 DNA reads TGTGCCAGCAGCCACAGGAGTATTAATGAGCAGTTCTTC. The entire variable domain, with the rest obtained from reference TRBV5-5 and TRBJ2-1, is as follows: DAGVTQSPTHLIKTRGQQVTLRCSPISGHKSVSWYQQVLGQGPQFIFQYYEKEERGRGNFPDRFSARQFPNYSSELNVNALLLGDSALYLCASSHRSINEQFFGPGTRLTVL.

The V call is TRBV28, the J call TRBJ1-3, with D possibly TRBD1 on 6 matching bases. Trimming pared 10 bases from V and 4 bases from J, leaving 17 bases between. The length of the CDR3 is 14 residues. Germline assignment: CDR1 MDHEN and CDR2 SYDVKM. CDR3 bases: TGTGCCATCCAACAGGGTTATGCAGGAAACACCATATATTTT. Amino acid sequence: CAIQQGYAGNTIYF.

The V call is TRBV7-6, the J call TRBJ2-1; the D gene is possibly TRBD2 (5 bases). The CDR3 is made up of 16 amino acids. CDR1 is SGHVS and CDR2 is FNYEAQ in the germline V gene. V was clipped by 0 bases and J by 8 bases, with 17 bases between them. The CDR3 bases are TGTGCCAGCAGCTTAGCCCTACCGGGAACTGCCTATGAGCAGTTCTTC. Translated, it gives CASSLALPGTAYEQFF.

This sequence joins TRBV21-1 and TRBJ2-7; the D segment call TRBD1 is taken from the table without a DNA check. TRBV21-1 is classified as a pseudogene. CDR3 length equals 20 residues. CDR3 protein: CASSKALWDITLHGGYEQYF. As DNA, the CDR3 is TGTGCCAGCAGCAAAGCGCTTTGGGACATAACCTTACATGGGGGCTACGAGCAGTACTTC.

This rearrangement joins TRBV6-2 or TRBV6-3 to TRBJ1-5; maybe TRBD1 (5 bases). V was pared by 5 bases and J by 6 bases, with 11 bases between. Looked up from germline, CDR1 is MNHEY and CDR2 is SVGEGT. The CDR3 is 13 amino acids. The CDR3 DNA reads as TGTGCCAGCAGTAATCGGGACGCTCAGCCCCAGCATTTT. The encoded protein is CASSNRDAQPQHF.

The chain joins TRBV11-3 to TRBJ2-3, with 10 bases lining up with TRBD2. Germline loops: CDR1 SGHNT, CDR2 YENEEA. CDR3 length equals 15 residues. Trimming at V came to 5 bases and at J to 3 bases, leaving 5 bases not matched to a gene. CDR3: CASSMGLARTDTQYF. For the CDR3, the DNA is TGTGCCAGCAGCATGGGACTAGCGAGGACAGATACGCAGTATTTT.

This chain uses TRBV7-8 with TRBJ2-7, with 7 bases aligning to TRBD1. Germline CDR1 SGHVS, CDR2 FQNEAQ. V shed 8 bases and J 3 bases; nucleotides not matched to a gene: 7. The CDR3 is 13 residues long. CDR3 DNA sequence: TGTGCCAGCGTCCCGGGACAGTACTACGAGCAGTACTTC. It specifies CASVPGQYYEQYF.